The 11 T cell receptor beta chains in this list originate from one sample, sequenced in a study of blood T cells in healthy people across ages. Next came a second PCR, run for about 6 to 12 cycles, which used a sample-barcoded 5' primer along with a J-beta primer mix. TCRdb re-called the 5' RACE reads through MiXCR, storing one row per CDR3 protein. The profile shows about 1.7 million distinct CDR3 sequences, approximately 28% of them singletons. The sequencing sample was made of blood. The receptors here all came from a woman younger than 45 in good health.

The rearrangement joins TRBV18 to TRBJ1-2, with D maybe TRBD1 (5 bases). Germline V lookup: CDR1 KGHSH, CDR2 LQKENI. The CDR3 is 12 residues long. V was shortened by 3 bases and J by 8 bases, with 10 bases between the two germline ends. The CDR3 DNA follows: TGTGCCAGCTCACCCGGGGACGCCGGCTACACCTTC. It codes for CASSPGDAGYTF.

Turning to this clonotype: Given a much more abundant clone one base away, this may be a read error. This chain links TRBV7-7 with TRBJ2-7, with a tentative D call TRBD1 (6 bases). The V gene's germline CDR1 is SSHAT and CDR2 FNYEAQ (reference sequence). V lost 5 bases and J 7 bases, leaving 24 bases between the germline ends. This CDR3 is 16 amino acids long. In DNA, the CDR3 is TGTGCCAGCAGCCTACTCGGGTACAGGGAGTACAATGAGCAGTACTTC. Translated, it gives CASSLLGYREYNEQYF. Full variable domain (missing parts from reference TRBV7-7 and TRBJ2-7): GAGVSQSPRYKVTKRGQDVTLRCDPISSHATLYWYQQALGQGPEFLTYFNYEAQPDKSGLPSDRFSAERPEGSISTLTIQRTEQRDSAMYRCASSLLGYREYNEQYFGPGTRLTVT.

This clonotype was seen at least ten times. The chain combines TRBV6-5 with TRBJ2-5; 14 nucleotides align to TRBD2. The CDR3 sequence is 15 residues long. Per germline, CDR1 MNHEY and CDR2 SVGAGI. V gave up 8 bases and J gave up 2 bases; unmatched junction bases: 4. The CDR3 region has the DNA TGTGCCAGCCGCGGACTAGCGGGAGGTCAAGAGACCCAGTACTTC. This sequence encodes CASRGLAGGQETQYF.

Ten or more counts support this clonotype. The chain links TRBV7-2 to TRBJ2-1; possibly TRBD2 for D (6 bases). The CDR3 is made up of 13 amino acids. The germline V gene encodes CDR1 SGHTA and CDR2 FQGNSA. V lost 6 bases to trimming and J lost 8 bases, with 14 bases between them. The CDR3 DNA sequence: TGTGCCAGCAGGCCGGGAGCGTACGATGAGCAGTTCTTC. Its protein product is CASRPGAYDEQFF.

In this sample, this clonotype turned up many times. V usage is TRBV29-1 and J usage is TRBJ2-3; D is uncertain. V lost 6 bases and J lost 2, with 9 bases in between. From germline, CDR1 is SQVTM and CDR2 ANQGSEA. The CDR3 has 12 residues. In DNA, the CDR3 is TGCAGCGTCACCTGGGACACAGATACGCAGTATTTT. This codes for CSVTWDTDTQYF.

The chain couples TRBV4-1 to TRBJ2-7; the match to TRBD1 covers 9 bases. V trimming: 3 bases; J trimming: 4 bases; junction bases outside the gene matches: 22. The V gene's germline CDR1 is MGHRA and CDR2 YSYEKL. The CDR3 consists of 20 residues. The CDR3 sequence: CASSHRWRQGGNPEEYEQYF. CDR3 nucleotide sequence: TGCGCCAGCAGCCACCGCTGGCGACAGGGGGGAAACCCGGAAGAGTACGAGCAGTACTTC.

In nucleotides, the CDR3 is TGTGCCAGCGTAGTGATGGTGGACACTGAAGCTTTCTTT. This translates into CASVVMVDTEAFF. The chain has TRBV2 and TRBJ1-1; D unclear. Trimming left V 8 bases short and J 3 bases short, with 13 bases between. Germline loops: CDR1 SNHLY, CDR2 FYNNEI. The CDR3 has 13 amino acids.

This clonotype was detected only a few times. The rearrangement joins TRBV20-1 to TRBJ1-2, with TRBD1 identical over 8 bases. The germline V gene encodes CDR1 DFQATT and CDR2 SNEGSKA (reference sequence). The CDR3 sequence is 13 residues long. With V trimmed by 5 bases and J by 8 bases, 10 bases remained unmatched. As DNA, the CDR3 is TGCAGTGCTTTCGGACAGGGAAGTGAAGGCTACACCTTC. The encoded protein is CSAFGQGSEGYTF.

This clonotype appeared many times. The rearrangement joins TRBV20-1 to TRBJ2-7; no definite D call. The germline CDR1 and CDR2 sequences are DFQATT and SNEGSKA (reference sequence). The CDR3 totals 13 residues. The germline V and J ends were trimmed by 5 bases and 7 bases, with 18 bases remaining between them. The CDR3: CSAPDPPDGEQYF. Written as DNA, the CDR3 is TGCAGTGCTCCAGACCCCCCGGATGGAGAGCAGTACTTC.

The gene calls are TRBV11-2 and TRBJ2-3; tentatively, D is TRBD2 (7 bases). V dropped 4 bases and J dropped 7 bases, with 9 bases sitting between them. The CDR3 runs to 12 residues. Germline loops: CDR1 SGHAT, CDR2 FQNNGV. In DNA, the CDR3 is TGTGCCAGCAGCTGGGGGGGCTATACGCAGTATTTT. The encoded protein is CASSWGGYTQYF.

J is TRBJ2-7 and V is TRBV10-3; D is possibly TRBD1 or TRBD2 (7 bases each). Trimming left V 0 bases short and J 5 bases short, with 17 bases between. The CDR3 has 16 amino acids. Germline V gene data show CDR1 as ENHRY and CDR2 as SYGVKD. The CDR3 spells CAISESLQQGRDEQYF. Here the CDR3 DNA reads TGTGCCATCAGTGAGTCGCTACAACAGGGGAGGGACGAGCAGTACTTC.